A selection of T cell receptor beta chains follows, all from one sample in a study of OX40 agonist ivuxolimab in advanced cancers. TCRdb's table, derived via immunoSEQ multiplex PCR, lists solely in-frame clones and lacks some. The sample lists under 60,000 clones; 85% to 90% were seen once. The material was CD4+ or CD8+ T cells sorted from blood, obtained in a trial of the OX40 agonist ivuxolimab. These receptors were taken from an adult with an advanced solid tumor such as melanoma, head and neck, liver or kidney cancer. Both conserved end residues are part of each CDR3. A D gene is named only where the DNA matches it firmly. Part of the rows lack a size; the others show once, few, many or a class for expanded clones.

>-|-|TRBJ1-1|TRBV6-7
TGTGCCAACCCCATTAGTTGGGTTGCTGAAGCTTTCTTT
CANPISWVAEAFF
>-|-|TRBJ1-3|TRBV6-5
TGTGCCAGCAGTGGGGGGGCGGACTCTGGAAACACCATATATTTT
CASSGGADSGNTIYF
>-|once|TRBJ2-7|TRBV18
TGTGCCAGCTCCCCCGGAGCGGGACAAAACTACGAGCAGTACTTC
CASSPGAGQNYEQYF
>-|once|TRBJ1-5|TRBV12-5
TGTGCTAGTGGTTTGGAGTATAGCAATCAGCCCCAGCATTTT
CASGLEYSNQPQHF
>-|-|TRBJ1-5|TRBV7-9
TGTGCCAGCAGCGACCCGGCAGGGCCCGATCAGCCCCAGCATTTT
CASSDPAGPDQPQHF
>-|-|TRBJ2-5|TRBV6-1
TGTGCCAGCAGTGAAGCGCAAGGGGTCGGGGCCCAAGAGACCCAGTACTTC
CASSEAQGVGAQETQYF
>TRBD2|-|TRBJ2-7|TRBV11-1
TGTGCCAGCAGCTCCCCCGGGACTAGCGGGAGGACCTACGAGCAGTACTTC
CASSSPGTSGRTYEQYF
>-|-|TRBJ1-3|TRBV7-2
TGTGCCAGCAGCCTCTGGAGTTCATCTGGAAACACCATATATTTT
CASSLWSSSGNTIYF
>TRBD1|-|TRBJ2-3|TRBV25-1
TGTGCCAGCAGGACAGGGGGAGATACGCAGTATTTT
CASRTGGDTQYF
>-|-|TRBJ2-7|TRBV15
TGTGCCACCAGTGGCGGCAACTACGAGCAGTACTTC
CATSGGNYEQYF
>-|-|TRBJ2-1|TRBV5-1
TGCGCCAGCAGCTTTGATTACAATGAGCAGTTCTTC
CASSFDYNEQFF
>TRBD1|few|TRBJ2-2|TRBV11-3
TGTGCCAGCAGCTTCACAGGGGCTGCCGGGGAGCTGTTTTTT
CASSFTGAAGELFF
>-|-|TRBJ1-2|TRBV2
TGTGCCAGCAGTGACAGGGTAGACAACTATGGCTACACCTTC
CASSDRVDNYGYTF
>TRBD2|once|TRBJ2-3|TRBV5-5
TGTGCCAGCAGCTTGGTCGGACTAGCGGGAGGTGGAGATACGCAGTATTTT
CASSLVGLAGGGDTQYF
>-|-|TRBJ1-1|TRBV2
TGTGCCAGCAGTGATAGAGGCGCCCAAGCTTTCTTT
CASSDRGAQAFF
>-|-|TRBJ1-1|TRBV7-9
TGTGCCAGCAGCTTGGAAGCCACTGAAGCTTTCTTT
CASSLEATEAFF
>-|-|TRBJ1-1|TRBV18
TGTGCCAGCTCACCGAGGCAGGCGGGCGACACTGAAGCTTTCTTT
CASSPRQAGDTEAFF
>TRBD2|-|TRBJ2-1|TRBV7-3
TGTGCCAGCAGCTCCGGTCTTGCGGGAGGAGGCGAGCAGTTCTTC
CASSSGLAGGGEQFF
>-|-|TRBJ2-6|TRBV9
TGTGCCAGCAGCGTAGAGGCAGGGAGGTTTCAAGGGGCCAACGTCCTGACTTTC
CASSVEAGRFQGANVLTF
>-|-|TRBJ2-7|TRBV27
TGTGCCAGCAGTTTAGGACGAGATCTAGGGCAGTACTTC
CASSLGRDLGQYF
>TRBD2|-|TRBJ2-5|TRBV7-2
TGTGCCAGCAGCTTATTACCAGCGGGGGGCCAAGAGACCCAGTACTTC
CASSLLPAGGQETQYF
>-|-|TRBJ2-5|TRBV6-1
TGTGCCAGCAGCCGGGACCGACCTCTCCAAGAGACCCAGTACTTC
CASSRDRPLQETQYF